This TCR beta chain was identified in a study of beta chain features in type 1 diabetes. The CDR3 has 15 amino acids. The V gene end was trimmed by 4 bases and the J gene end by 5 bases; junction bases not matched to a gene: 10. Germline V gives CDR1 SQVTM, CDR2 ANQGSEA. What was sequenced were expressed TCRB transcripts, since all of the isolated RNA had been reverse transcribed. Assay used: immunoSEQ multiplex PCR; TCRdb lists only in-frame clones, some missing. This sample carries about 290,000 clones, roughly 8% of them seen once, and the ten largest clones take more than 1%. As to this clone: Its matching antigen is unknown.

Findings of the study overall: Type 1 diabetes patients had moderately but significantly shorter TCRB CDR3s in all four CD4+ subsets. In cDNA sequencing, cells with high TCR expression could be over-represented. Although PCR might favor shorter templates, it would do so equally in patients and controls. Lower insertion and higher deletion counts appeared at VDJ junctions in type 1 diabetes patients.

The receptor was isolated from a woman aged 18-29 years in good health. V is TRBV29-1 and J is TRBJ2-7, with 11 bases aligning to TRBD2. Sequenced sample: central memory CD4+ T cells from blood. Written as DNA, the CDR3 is TGCAGCGTTGGACTAGCGGGATACAAAGGTGACGAGCAGTACTTC. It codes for CSVGLAGYKGDEQYF.